Described below is a single T cell receptor beta chain sequence and its context. Its antigen is not known. PCR amplification relied on 60 Vbeta primers (plus 13 Jbeta primers). TCRdb's table, derived via immunoSEQ multiplex PCR, lists solely in-frame clones and lacks some. The data show under 200,000 clones, roughly four fifths seen once. The CDR3 contains 12 residues. Per germline, CDR1 SGHNT and CDR2 YENEEA. Trimming removed 3 bases from V and 6 bases from J, with 9 bases in between. The data belong to a study of cytomegalovirus exposure and HLA in healthy donors. Overall study results and limits: A prior analysis recorded that most TCR beta V segments were productive about 90% or about 30% of the time. 164 TCR beta chains were listed as cytomegalovirus-associated.

The rearrangement joins TRBV11-3 to TRBJ2-7; D may be TRBD1 (6 bases). The source material was PBMCs. This TCR derives from a woman aged 18 to 35 in good health and CMV-seropositive. Here the CDR3 reads CASSFQGGEQYF. CDR3 in DNA: TGTGCCAGCAGCTTCCAAGGGGGCGAGCAGTACTTC.